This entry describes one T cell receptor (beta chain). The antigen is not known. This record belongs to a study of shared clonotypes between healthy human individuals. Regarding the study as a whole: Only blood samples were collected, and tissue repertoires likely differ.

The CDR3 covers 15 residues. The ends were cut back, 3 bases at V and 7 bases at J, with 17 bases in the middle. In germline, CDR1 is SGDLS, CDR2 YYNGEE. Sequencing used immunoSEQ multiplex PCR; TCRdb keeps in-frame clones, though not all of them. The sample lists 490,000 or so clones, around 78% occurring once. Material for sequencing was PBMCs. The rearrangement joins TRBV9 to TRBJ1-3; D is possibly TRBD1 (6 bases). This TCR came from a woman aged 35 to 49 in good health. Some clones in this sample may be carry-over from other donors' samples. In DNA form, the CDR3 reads TGTGCCAGCAGCGGTACAGGGAGCTCGTGGAACACCATATATTTT. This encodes CASSGTGSSWNTIYF.